This T cell receptor (beta chain) was retrieved from a study of T cell clones after liver transplantation. Only in-frame clones appear in the TCRdb table, and some are missing; sequencing was by immunoSEQ multiplex PCR. Of approximately 75,000 clones in the sample, 80% were seen once. CDR3 size: 13 residues. Trimming pared 6 bases from V and 0 bases from J, leaving 9 bases between. CDR1 is KGHSH, CDR2 LQKENI, per germline. The origin of this receptor is a human patient who received a liver transplant. Some T cells may trace back to the graft donor. The V call is TRBV18, the J call TRBJ2-7; tentatively, D is TRBD1 (6 bases). The specimen was CD4+ T cells from blood, collected 12 months after liver transplant. Here the CDR3 reads CASSGAASYEQYF. The CDR3 DNA sequence: TGTGCCAGCTCGGGGGCGGCCTCCTACGAGCAGTACTTC.